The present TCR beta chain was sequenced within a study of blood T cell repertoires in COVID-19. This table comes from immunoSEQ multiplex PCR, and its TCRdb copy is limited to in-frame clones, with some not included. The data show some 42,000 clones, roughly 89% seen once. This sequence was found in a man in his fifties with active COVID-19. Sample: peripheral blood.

The CDR3 DNA reads TGTGCCAGCAGTTTAGGGACAGCTCTCTCCTACGAGCAGTACTTC. This codes for CASSLGTALSYEQYF. The chain uses TRBV28 and TRBJ2-7; 7 positions match TRBD1. CDR3 length: 15 amino acids. Germline lookup yields CDR1 MDHEN and CDR2 SYDVKM. Trimming at V came to 2 bases and at J to 0 bases, leaving 4 bases not matched to a gene. Full variable domain (missing parts from reference TRBV28 and TRBJ2-7): DVKVTQSSRYLVKRTGEKVFLECVQDMDHENMFWYRQDPGLGLRLIYFSYDVKMKEKGDIPEGYSVSREKKERFSLILESASTNQTSMYLCASSLGTALSYEQYFGPGTRLTVT.